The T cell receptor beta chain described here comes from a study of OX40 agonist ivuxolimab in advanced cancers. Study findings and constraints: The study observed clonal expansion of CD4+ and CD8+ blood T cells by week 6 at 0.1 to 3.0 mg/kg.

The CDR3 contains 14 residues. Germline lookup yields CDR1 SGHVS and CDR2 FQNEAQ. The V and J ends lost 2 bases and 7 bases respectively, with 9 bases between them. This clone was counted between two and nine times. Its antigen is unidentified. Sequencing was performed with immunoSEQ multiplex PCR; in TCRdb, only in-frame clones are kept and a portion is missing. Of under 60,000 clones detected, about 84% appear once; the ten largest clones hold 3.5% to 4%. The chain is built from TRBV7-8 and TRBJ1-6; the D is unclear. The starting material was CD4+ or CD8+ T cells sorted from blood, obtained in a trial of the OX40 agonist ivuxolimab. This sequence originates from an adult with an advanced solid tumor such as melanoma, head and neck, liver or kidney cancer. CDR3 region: CASSLNTLNSPLHF. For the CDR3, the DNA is TGTGCCAGCAGCTTAAACACCCTGAATTCACCCCTCCACTTT.